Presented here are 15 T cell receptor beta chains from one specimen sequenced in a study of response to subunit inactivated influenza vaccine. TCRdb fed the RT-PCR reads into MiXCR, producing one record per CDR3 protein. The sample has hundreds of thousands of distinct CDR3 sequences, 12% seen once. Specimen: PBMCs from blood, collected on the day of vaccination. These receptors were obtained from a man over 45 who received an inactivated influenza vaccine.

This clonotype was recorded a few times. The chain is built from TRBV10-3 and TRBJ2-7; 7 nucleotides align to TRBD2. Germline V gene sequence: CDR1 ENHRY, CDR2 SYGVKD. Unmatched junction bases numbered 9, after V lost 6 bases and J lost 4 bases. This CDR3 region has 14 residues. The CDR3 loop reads CAIRREGGPYEQYF. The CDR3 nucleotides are TGTGCCATCAGGAGGGAGGGAGGGCCTTACGAGCAGTACTTC.

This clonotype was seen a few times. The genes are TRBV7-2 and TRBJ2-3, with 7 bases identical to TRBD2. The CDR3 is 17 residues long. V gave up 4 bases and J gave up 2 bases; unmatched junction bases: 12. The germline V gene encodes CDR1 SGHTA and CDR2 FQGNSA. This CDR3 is CASSSGWGRANTDTQYF. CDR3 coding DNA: TGTGCCAGCAGCTCCGGGTGGGGGAGGGCCAACACAGATACGCAGTATTTT. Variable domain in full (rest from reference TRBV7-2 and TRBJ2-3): GAGVSQSPSNKVTEKGKDVELRCDPISGHTALYWYRQSLGQGLEFLIYFQGNSAPDKSGLPSDRFSAERTGGSVSTLTIQRTQQEDSAVYLCASSSGWGRANTDTQYFGPGTRLTVL.

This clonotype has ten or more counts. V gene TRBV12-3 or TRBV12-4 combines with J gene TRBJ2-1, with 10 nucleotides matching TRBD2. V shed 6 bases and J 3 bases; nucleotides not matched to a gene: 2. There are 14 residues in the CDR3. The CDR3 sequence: CASSTSGIYNEQFF. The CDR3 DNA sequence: TGTGCCAGCAGCACTAGCGGGATCTACAATGAGCAGTTCTTC.

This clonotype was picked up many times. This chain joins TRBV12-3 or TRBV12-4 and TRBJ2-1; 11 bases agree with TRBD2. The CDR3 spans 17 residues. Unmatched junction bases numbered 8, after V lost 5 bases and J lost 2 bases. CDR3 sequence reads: CASSLLSGRAPYNEQFF. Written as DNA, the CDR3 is TGTGCCAGCAGTCTACTTAGCGGGAGGGCTCCCTACAATGAGCAGTTCTTC.

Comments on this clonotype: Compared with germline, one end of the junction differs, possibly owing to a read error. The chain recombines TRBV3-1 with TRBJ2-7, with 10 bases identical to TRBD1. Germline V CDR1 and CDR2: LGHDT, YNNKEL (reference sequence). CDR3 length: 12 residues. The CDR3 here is CASSQGDRGPHF. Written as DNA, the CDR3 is TGTGCCAGCAGCCAAGGGGACAGGGGCCCCCACTTC.

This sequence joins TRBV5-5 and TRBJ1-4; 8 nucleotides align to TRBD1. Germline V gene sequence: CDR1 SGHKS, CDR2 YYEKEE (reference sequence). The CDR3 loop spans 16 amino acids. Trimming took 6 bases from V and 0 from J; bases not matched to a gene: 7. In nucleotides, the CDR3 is TGTGCCAGCAACACAGGGGGAGTTGCAACTAATGAAAAACTGTTTTTT. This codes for CASNTGGVATNEKLFF.

In DNA, the CDR3 is TGCAGTGCTAGTTTCGGGCTCACCGGGGAGCTGTTTTTT. Protein sequence: CSASFGLTGELFF. V usage is TRBV20-1 and J usage is TRBJ2-2; D ambiguous. This CDR3 is built from 13 residues. Trimming took 3 bases from V and 4 from J, leaving 9 bases between them. CDR1 is DFQATT, CDR2 SNEGSKA, per germline (reference sequence).

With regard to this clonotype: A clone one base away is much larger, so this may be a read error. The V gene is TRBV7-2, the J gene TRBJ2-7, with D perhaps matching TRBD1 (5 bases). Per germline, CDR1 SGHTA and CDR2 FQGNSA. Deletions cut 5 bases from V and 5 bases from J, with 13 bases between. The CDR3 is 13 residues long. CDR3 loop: CASSPDRGNEQYF. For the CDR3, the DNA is TGTGCCAGCAGCCCCGACAGAGGCAACGAGCAGTACTTC.

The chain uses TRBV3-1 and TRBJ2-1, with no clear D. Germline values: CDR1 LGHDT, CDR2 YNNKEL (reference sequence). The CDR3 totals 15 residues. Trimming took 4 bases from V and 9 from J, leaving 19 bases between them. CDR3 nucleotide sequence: TGTGCCAGCAGCCCCAGGACCCCCGGTCGGAGTGAGCAGTTCTTC. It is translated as CASSPRTPGRSEQFF.

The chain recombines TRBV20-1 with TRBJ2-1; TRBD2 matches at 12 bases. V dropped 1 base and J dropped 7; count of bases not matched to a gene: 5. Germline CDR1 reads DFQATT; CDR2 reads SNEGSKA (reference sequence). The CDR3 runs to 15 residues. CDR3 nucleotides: TGCAGTGCTAGAGGACCTAGCGGGAGGGCGAATGAGCAGTTCTTC. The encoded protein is CSARGPSGRANEQFF.

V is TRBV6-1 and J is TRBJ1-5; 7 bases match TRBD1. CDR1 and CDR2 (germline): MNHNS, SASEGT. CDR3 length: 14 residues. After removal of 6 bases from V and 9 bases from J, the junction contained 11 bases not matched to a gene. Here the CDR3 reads CASRPQGEASPQHF. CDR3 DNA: TGTGCCAGCAGACCCCAGGGGGAAGCCTCGCCCCAGCATTTT.

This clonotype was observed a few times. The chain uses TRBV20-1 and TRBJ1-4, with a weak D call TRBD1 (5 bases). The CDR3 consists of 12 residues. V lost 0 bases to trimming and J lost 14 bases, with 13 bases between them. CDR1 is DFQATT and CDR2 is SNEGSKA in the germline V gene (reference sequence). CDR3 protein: CSARDSGEGLFF. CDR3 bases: TGCAGTGCTAGAGATTCGGGGGAGGGGCTGTTTTTT.

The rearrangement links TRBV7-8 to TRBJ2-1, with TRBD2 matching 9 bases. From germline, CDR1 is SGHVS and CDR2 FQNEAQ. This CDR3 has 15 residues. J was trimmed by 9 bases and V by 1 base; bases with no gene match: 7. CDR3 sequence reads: CASSLDGSGRGEQFF. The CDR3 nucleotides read TGTGCCAGCAGCTTAGATGGTAGCGGGAGAGGTGAGCAGTTCTTC.

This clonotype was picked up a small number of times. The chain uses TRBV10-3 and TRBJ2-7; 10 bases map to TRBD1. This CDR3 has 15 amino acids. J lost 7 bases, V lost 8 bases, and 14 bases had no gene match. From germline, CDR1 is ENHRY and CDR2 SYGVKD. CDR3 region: CAIANNRDRGREQYF. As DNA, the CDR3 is TGTGCCATCGCCAATAACCGGGACAGGGGCCGGGAGCAGTACTTC.

CDR3 protein: CASSLEGLAEGAQYF. CDR3 in DNA: TGCGCCAGCAGCTTGGAGGGACTAGCGGAAGGTGCGCAGTATTTT. The chain is built from TRBV5-1 and TRBJ2-3, with TRBD2 matching 11 bases. CDR1 and CDR2 (germline): SGHRS, YFSETQ. V gave up 0 bases and J gave up 10 bases; unmatched junction bases: 7. The CDR3 spans 15 residues.